This T cell receptor (beta chain) was sequenced in a study of beta chain features in type 1 diabetes. Germline V lookup: CDR1 MGHDK, CDR2 SYGVNS. After removal of 1 base from V and 7 bases from J, the junction contained 2 bases not matched to a gene. This CDR3 has 14 residues. General study results and limits: In comparison with healthy donors, patients had naive, central memory and Treg TCRB repertoires that appeared more similar. People with Type 1 diabetes carried modestly yet significantly shorter TCRB CDR3s in all four CD4+ subsets. Insertion counts at VDJ junctions were lower in type 1 diabetes patients, who also showed more deletions there. TCRB rearrangement may or may not be influenced by HLA type; here this remained unresolved.

Each of the sorted populations had a purity greater than 95%. This clone was observed a handful of times. No antigen is known for it. Isolated RNA was reverse transcribed in full, so expressed TCRB transcripts were sequenced. Here immunoSEQ multiplex PCR was the method, and the copy in TCRdb shows in-frame clones only, minus some. The data contain 350,000 to 400,000 clones, 10% to 15% of them seen just once; the ten biggest clones take up over 0.008%. The sequence was obtained from a woman younger than 30 with type 1 diabetes. This sequence joins TRBV25-1 and TRBJ1-1; 11 bases agree with TRBD1. Sequencing was performed on naive CD4+ T cells from blood. CDR3 DNA: TGTGCCAGCAGTGAATTGGACAGGGGGCTTGAAGCTTTCTTT. Its protein product is CASSELDRGLEAFF.